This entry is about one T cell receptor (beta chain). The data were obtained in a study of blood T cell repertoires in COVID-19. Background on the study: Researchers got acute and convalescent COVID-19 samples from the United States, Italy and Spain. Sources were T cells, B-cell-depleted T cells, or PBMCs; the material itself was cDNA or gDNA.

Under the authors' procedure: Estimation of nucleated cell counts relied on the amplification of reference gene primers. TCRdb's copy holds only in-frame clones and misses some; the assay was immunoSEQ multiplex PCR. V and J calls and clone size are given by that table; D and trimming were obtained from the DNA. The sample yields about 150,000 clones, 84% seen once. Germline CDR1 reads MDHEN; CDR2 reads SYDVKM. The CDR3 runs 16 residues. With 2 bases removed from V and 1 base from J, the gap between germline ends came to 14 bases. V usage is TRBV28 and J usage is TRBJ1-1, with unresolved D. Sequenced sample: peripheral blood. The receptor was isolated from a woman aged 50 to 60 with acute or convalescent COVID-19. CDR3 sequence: CASSLGGVGGNTEAFF. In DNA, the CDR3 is TGTGCCAGCAGTTTAGGCGGGGTGGGCGGGAACACTGAAGCTTTCTTT.